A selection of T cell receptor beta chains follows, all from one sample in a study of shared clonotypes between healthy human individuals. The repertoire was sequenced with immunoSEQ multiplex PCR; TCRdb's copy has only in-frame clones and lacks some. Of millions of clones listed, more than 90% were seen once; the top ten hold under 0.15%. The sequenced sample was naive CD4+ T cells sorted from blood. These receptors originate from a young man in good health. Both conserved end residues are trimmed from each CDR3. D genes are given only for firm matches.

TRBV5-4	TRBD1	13	ASSSRDRVRGEQF
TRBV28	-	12	ASSFQSRDNEQY
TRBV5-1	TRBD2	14	ASSQGLAGGPGELF
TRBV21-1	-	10	ASSKTVSEQY
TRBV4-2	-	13	ASSRKGSDNSPLH
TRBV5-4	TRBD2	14	ASSLAGAREGQRQY
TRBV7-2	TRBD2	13	ASGRLRGGTGELF
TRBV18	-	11	ASSPQRDYGYT
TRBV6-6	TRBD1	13	ASTFLRGGRYGYT
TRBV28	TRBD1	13	ASGLSTGFNEKLF
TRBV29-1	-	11	SVPWGAGTEAF
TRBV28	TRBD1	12	ASSREQGVNEQF
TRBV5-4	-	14	ASSLGRSSSYNEQF
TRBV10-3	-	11	AISVGLSYEQY
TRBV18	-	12	ASSPLTYTDTQY
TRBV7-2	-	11	ASSNSQGYEQY
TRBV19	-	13	ASSIDWALIKPQH
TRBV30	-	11	AWNQDMNTEAF
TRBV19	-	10	ASSRFKAEAF
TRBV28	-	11	ASTGFSNQPQH
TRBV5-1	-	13	ASSSDRPGTYGYT
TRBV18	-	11	ASSPPDRSTQY
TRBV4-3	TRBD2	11	ASSGLAGRIQY
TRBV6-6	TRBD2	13	ASTSGRGEKETQY
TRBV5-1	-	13	ASSGPGVTTYEQY
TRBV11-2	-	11	ASSLDTYYEQY
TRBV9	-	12	ASSAGFRGTEAF
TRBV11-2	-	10	ASSLARDEAF
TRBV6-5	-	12	ASSYGGQNTEAF
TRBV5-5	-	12	ASSLTTGHQPQH
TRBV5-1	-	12	ASSLGGSGNTIY
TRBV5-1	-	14	ASSPLVSGGADTQY
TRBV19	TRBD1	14	ASSPSWTGGNEKLF
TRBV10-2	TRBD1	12	ATLRRQGRETQY
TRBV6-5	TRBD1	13	ASSYSGTGSQPQH
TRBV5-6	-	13	ASSLGGGAQTEAF
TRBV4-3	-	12	ASSQEASNSPLH
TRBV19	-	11	ASIARVGGELF
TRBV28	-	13	ASQDSWATNEKLF